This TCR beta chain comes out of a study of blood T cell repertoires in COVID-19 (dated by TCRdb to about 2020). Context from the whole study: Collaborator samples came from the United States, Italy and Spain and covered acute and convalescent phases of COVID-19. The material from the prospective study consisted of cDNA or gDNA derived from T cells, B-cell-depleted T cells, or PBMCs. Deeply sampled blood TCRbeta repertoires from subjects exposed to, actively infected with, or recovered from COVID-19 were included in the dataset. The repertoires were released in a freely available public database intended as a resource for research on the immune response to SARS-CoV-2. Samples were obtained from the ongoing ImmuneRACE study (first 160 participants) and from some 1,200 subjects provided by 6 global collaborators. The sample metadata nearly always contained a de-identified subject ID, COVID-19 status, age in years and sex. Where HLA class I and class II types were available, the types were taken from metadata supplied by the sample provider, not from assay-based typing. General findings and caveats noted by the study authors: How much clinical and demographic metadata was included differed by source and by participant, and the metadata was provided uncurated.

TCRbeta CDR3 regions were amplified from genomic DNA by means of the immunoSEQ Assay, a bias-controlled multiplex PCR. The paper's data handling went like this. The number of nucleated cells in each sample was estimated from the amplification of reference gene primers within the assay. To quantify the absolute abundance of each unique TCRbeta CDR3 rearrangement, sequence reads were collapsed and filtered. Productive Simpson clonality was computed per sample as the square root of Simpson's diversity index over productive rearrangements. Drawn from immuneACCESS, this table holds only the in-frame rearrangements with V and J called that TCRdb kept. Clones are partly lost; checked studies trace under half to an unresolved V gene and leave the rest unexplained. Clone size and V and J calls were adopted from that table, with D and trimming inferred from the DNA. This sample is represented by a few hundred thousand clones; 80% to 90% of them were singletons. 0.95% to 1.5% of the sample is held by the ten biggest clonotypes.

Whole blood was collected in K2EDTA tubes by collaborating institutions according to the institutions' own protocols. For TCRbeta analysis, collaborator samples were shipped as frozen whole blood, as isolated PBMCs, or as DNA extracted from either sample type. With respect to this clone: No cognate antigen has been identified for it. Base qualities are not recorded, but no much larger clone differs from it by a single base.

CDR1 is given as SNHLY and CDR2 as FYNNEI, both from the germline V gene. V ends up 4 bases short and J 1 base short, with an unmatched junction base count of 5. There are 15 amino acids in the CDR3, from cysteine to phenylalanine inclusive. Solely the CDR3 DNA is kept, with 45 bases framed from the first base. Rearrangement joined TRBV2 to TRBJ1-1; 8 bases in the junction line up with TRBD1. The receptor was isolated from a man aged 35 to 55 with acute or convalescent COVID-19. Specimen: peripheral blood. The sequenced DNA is TGTGCCAGCAGTGTGACAGGGGCCCCGAACACTGAAGCTTTCTTT. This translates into CASSVTGAPNTEAFF.